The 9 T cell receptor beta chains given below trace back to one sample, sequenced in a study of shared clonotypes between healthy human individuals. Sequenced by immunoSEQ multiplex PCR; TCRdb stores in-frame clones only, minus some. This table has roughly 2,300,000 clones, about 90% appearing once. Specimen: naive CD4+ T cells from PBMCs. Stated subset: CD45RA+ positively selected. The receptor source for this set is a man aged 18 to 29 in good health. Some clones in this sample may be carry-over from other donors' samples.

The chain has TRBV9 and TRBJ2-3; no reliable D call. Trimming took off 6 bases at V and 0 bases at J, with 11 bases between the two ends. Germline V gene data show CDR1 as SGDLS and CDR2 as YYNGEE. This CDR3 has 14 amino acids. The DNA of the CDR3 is TGTGCCAGCACCCAAACCCTTAGCACAGATACGCAGTATTTT. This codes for CASTQTLSTDTQYF.

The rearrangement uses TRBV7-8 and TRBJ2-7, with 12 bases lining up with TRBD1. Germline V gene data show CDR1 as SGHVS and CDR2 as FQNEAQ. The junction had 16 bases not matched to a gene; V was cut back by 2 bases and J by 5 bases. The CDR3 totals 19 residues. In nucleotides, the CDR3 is TGTGCCAGCAGCTTATTACCGAATCGGCTCCGGGACAGGGGGCACGAGCAGTACTTC. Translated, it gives CASSLLPNRLRDRGHEQYF.

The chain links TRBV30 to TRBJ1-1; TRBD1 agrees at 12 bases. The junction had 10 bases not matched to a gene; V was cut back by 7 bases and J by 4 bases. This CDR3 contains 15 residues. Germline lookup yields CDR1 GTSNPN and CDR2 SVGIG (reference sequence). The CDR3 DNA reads TGTGCCTCGGGACAGGGGGCTCCGATGGGCACTGAAGCTTTCTTT. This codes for CASGQGAPMGTEAFF.

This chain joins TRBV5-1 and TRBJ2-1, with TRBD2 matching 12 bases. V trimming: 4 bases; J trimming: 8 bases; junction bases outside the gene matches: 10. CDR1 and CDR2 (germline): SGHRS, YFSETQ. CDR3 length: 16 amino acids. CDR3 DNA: TGCGCCAGCAGCAAACCGACTAGCGGGAGTCTCGATGAGCAGTTCTTC. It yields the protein CASSKPTSGSLDEQFF.

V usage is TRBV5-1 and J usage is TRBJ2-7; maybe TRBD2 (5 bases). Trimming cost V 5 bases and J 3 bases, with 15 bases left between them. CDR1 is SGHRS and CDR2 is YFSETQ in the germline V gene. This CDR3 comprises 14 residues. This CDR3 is CASRPGSTSYEQYF. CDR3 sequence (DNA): TGCGCCAGCAGGCCGGGATCCACTAGCTACGAGCAGTACTTC.

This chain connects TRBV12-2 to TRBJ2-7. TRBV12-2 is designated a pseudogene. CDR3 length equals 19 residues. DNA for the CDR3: TGTGCAAGTCGCCCCCACTTCGACGTTAGGTTACCGAAATACTACGAGCAGTACTTC. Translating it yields CASRPHFDVRLPKYYEQYF.

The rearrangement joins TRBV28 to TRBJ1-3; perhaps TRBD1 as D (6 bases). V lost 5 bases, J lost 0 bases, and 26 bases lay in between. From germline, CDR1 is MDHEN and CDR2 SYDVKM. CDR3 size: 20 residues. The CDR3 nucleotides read TGTGCCAGCAGTCCCTCCCTCCTAAGAAGGGGGAACCGCTCTGGAAACACCATATATTTT. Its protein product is CASSPSLLRRGNRSGNTIYF.

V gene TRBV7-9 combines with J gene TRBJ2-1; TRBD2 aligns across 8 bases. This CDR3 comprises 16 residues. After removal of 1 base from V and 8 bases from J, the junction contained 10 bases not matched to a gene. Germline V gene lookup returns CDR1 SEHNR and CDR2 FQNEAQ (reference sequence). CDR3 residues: CASSLDSGNLPHEQFF. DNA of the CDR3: TGTGCCAGCAGCTTAGATAGCGGGAACCTCCCCCATGAGCAGTTCTTC. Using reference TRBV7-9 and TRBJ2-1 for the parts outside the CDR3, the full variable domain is DTGVSQNPRHKITKRGQNVTFRCDPISEHNRLYWYRQTLGQGPEFLTYFQNEAQLEKSRLLSDRFSAERPKGSFSTLEIQRTEQGDSAMYLCASSLDSGNLPHEQFFGPGTRLTVL.

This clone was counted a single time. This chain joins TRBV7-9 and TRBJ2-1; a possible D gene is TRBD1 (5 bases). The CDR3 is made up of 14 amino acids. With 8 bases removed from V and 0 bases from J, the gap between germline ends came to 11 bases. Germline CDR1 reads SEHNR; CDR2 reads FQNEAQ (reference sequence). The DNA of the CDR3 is TGTGCCAGCCTACAGGAGAGCTCCTACAATGAGCAGTTCTTC. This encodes CASLQESSYNEQFF.